A single sample gave rise to the 5 T cell receptor beta chains below, sequenced in a study of technical replicates of blood from a handful of donors. The method was immunoSEQ multiplex PCR; TCRdb's version includes in-frame clones alone and lacks a portion of them. Of tens of thousands of clones detected, 80% to 95% appear once; the ten largest clones hold over 0.3%. Input material: T cells isolated from PBMCs. The source of these receptors is a human donor in good health.

The V call is TRBV6-1, the J call TRBJ2-7; 10 bases fit TRBD2. The V and J ends lost 5 bases and 3 bases, in that order; junction bases with no gene match: 4. Germline V gives CDR1 MNHNS, CDR2 SASEGT. The CDR3 contains 14 residues. The CDR3 loop reads CASSPGLANYEQYF. CDR3 nucleotide sequence: TGTGCCAGCAGTCCGGGACTAGCGAACTACGAGCAGTACTTC.

J is TRBJ2-7 and V is TRBV28, with D maybe TRBD1 (6 bases). The germline CDR1 and CDR2 sequences are MDHEN and SYDVKM. Trimming left V 6 bases short and J 2 bases short, with 11 bases between. There are 13 residues in the CDR3. CDR3 sequence (DNA): TGTGCCAGCAGCAGCAGGGGAACCTACGAGCAGTACTTC. Protein: CASSSRGTYEQYF.

The genes are TRBV28 and TRBJ2-1; 12 nucleotides match TRBD2. Germline-derived CDR1 and CDR2 are MDHEN and SYDVKM. The CDR3 totals 17 residues. Germline trimming cut 2 bases from V and 4 bases from J; bases unmatched to any gene: 6. This chain's CDR3 is CASSLRFGLAGYNEQFF. CDR3 sequence (DNA): TGTGCCAGCAGTTTACGATTTGGACTAGCGGGGTACAATGAGCAGTTCTTC.

CDR3 amino acids: CASSVEGGRTEAFF. CDR3 coding DNA: TGTGCCAGCAGCGTAGAGGGTGGGAGGACTGAAGCTTTCTTT. This rearrangement joins TRBV9 to TRBJ1-1; D uncertain. Germline CDR1 reads SGDLS; CDR2 reads YYNGEE. This CDR3 is built from 14 residues. V lost 0 bases, J lost 5 bases, and 11 bases lay in between.

V gene TRBV4-3 combines with J gene TRBJ2-1, with D unresolved. The germline CDR1 and CDR2 sequences are LGHNA and YSLEER. V was pared by 1 base and J by 5 bases, with 6 bases between. The CDR3 has 13 amino acids. The CDR3 spells CASSQVENNEQFF. The CDR3 DNA follows: TGCGCCAGCAGCCAAGTGGAGAACAATGAGCAGTTCTTC.